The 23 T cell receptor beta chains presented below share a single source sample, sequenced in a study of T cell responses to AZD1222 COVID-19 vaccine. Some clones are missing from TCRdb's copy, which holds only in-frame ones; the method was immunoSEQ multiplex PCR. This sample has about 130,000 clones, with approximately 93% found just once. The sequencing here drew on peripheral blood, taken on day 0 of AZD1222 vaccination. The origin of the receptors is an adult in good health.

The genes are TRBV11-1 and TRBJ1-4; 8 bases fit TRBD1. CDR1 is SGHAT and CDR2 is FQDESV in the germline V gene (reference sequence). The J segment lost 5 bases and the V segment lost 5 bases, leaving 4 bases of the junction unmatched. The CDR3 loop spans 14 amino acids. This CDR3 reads CASSRNRGNEKLFF. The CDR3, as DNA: TGTGCCAGCAGCCGTAACAGGGGGAATGAAAAACTGTTTTTT.

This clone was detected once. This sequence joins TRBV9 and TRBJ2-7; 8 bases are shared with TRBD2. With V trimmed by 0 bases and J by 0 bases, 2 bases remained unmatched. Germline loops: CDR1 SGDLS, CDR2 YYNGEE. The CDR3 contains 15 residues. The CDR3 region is CASSVGLAYSYEQYF. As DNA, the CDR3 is TGTGCCAGCAGCGTAGGACTAGCGTACTCCTACGAGCAGTACTTC. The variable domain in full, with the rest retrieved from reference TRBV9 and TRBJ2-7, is DSGVTQTPKHLITATGQRVTLRCSPRSGDLSVYWYQQSLDQGLQFLIQYYNGEERAKGNILERFSAQQFPDLHSELNLSSLELGDSALYFCASSVGLAYSYEQYFGPGTRLTVT.

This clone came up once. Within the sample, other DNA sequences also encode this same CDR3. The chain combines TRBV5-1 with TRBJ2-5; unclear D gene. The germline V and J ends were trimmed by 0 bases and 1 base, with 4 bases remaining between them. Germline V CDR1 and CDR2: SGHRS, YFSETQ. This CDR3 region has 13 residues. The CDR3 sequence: CASSLGTQETQYF. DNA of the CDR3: TGCGCCAGCAGCTTGGGGACCCAAGAGACCCAGTACTTC.

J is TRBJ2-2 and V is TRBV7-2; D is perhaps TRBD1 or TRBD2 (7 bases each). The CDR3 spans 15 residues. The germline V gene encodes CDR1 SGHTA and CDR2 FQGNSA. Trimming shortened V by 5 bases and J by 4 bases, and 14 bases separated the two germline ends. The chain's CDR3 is CASSPGGGFTGELFF. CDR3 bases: TGTGCCAGCAGCCCAGGGGGGGGGTTCACCGGGGAGCTGTTTTTT.

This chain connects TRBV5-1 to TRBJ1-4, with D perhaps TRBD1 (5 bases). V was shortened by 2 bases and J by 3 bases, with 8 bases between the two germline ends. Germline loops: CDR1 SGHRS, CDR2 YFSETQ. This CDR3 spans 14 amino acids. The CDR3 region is CASSFRGPNEKLFF. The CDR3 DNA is TGCGCCAGCAGCTTTCGGGGCCCTAATGAAAAACTGTTTTTT. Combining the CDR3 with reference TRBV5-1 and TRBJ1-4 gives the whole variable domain KAGVTQTPRYLIKTRGQQVTLSCSPISGHRSVSWYQQTPGQGLQFLFEYFSETQRNKGNFPGRFSGRQFSNSRSEMNVSTLELGDSALYLCASSFRGPNEKLFFGSGTQLSVL.

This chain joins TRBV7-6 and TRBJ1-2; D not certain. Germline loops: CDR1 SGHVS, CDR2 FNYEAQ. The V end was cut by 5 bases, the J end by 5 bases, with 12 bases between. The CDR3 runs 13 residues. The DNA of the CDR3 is TGTGCCAGCAGCACGAGCGGTGGGTATGGCTACACCTTC. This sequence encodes CASSTSGGYGYTF.

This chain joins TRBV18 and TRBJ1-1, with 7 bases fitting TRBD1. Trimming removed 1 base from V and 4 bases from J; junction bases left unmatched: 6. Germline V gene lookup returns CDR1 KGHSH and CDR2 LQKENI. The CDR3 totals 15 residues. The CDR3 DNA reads TGTGCCAGCTCACCACACAGGGGCAAGGGCACTGAAGCTTTCTTT. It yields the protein CASSPHRGKGTEAFF.

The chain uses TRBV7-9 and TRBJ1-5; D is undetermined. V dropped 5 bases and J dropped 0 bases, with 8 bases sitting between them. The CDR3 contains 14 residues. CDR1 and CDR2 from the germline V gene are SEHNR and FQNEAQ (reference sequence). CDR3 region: CASSDDISNQPQHF. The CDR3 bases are TGTGCCAGCAGCGATGACATTAGCAATCAGCCCCAGCATTTT.

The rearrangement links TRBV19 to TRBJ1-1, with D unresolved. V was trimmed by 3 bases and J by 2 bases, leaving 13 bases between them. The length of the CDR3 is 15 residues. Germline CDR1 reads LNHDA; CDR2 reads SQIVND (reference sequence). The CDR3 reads CASSIGLIGNTEAFF. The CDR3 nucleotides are TGTGCCAGTAGTATCGGACTGATCGGCAACACTGAAGCTTTCTTT.

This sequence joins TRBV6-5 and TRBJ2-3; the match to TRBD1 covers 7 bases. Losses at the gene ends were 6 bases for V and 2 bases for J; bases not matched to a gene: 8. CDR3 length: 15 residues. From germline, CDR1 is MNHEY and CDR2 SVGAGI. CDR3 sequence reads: CASSIGQVYTDTQYF. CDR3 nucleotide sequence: TGTGCCAGCAGCATCGGACAGGTCTACACAGATACGCAGTATTTT.

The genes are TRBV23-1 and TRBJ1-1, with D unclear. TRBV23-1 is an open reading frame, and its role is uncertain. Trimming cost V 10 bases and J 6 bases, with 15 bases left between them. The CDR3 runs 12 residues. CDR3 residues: CANFPRGPEAFF. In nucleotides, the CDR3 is TGCGCCAACTTTCCTCGTGGCCCTGAAGCTTTCTTT.

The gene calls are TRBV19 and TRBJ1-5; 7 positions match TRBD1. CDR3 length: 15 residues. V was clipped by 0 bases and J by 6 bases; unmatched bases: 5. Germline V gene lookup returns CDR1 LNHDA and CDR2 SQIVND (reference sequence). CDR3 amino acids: CASSIEEGASQPQHF. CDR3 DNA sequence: TGTGCCAGTAGTATAGAAGAGGGGGCGAGTCAGCCCCAGCATTTT.

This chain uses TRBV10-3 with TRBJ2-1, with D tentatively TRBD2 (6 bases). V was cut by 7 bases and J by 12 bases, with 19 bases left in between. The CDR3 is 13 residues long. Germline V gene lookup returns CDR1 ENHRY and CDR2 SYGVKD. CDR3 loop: CAIKDYETSPQFF. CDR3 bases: TGTGCCATCAAAGACTACGAGACTAGTCCGCAGTTCTTC.

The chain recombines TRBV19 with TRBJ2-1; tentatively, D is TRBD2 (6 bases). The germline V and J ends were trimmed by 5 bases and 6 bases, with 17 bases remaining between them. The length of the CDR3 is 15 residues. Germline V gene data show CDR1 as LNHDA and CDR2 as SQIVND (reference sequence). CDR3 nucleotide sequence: TGTGCCAGTAGTCAGATCAAGGGAGGCGGCAATGAGCAGTTCTTC. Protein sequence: CASSQIKGGGNEQFF.

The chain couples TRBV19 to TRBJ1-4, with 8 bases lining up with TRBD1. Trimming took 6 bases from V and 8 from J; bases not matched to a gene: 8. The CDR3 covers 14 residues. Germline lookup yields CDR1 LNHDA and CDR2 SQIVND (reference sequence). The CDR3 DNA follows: TGTGCCAGTAGGCTCCAGGGGGCAGACGAAAAACTGTTTTTT. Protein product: CASRLQGADEKLFF. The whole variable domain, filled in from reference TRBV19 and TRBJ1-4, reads DGGITQSPKYLFRKEGQNVTLSCEQNLNHDAMYWYRQDPGQGLRLIYYSQIVNDFQKGDIAEGYSVSREKKESFPLTVTSAQKNPTAFYLCASRLQGADEKLFFGSGTQLSVL.

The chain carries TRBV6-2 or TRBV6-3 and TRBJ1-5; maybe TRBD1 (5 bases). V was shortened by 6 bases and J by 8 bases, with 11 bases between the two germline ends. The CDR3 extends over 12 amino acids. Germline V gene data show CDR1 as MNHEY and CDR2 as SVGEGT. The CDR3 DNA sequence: TGTGCCAGCAGCTTTCAGGGTAAGCCCCAGCATTTT. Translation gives CASSFQGKPQHF.

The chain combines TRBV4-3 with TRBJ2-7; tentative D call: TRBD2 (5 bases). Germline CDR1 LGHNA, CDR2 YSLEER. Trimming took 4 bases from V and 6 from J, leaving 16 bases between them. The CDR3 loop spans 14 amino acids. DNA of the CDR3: TGCGCCAGCAGCCCTAGCCGGGGTTCGGGCGAGCAGTACTTC. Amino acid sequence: CASSPSRGSGEQYF.

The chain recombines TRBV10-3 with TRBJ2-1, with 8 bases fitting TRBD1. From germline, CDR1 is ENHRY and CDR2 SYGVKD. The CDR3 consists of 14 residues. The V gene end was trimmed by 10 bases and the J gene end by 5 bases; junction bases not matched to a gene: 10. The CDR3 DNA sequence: TGTGCCACATACGGACAGGGAAATGACAATGAGCAGTTCTTC. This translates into CATYGQGNDNEQFF.

As DNA, the CDR3 is TGTGCCAGCAGACCCCCGGGGGGTGAAAAACTGTTTTTT. Encoded protein: CASRPPGGEKLFF. This chain connects TRBV7-9 to TRBJ1-4, with D perhaps matching TRBD1 (5 bases). The length of the CDR3 is 13 residues. With 6 bases removed from V and 7 bases from J, the gap between germline ends came to 12 bases. Per germline, CDR1 SEHNR and CDR2 FQNEAQ (reference sequence).

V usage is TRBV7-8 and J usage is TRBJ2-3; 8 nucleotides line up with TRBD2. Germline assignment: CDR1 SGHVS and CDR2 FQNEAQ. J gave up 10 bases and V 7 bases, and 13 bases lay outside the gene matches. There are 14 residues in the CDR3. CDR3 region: CASTTYGRAGSQYF. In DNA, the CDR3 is TGTGCCAGCACAACGTACGGGAGGGCGGGATCGCAGTATTTT.

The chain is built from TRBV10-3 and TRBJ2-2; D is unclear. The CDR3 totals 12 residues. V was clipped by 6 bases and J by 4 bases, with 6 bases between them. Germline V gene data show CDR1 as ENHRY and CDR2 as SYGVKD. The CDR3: CAISLGTGELFF. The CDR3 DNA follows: TGTGCCATCAGCCTAGGCACCGGGGAGCTGTTTTTT.

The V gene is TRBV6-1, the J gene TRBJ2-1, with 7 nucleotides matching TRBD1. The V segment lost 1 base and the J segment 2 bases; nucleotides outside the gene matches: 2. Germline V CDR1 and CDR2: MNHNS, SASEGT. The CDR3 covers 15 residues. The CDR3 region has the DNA TGTGCCAGCAGTGAAGAGGGACAGCCCTACAATGAGCAGTTCTTC. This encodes CASSEEGQPYNEQFF.

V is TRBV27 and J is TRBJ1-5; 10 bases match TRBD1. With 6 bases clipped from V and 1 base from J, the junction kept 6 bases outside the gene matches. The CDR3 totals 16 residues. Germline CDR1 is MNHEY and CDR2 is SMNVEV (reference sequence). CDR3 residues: CASRPGTGVSNQPQHF. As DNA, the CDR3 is TGTGCCAGCAGACCCGGGACAGGGGTCAGCAATCAGCCCCAGCATTTT.